This T cell receptor beta chain was captured in a study of beta chain features in type 1 diabetes. Whole-study context: Examination covered around 98 million sorted cells spanning all samples. Study-level results: PCR may have favored shorter templates equally in patients and controls. Type 1 diabetes patients had moderately but significantly shorter TCRB CDR3s in all four CD4+ subsets. Any HLA effect on TCRB rearrangement was left unresolved by small sub-analyses.

On this clone itself: Its antigen is not known.

What was sequenced were expressed TCRB transcripts, since all of the isolated RNA had been reverse transcribed. Sequencing used immunoSEQ multiplex PCR; TCRdb keeps in-frame clones, though not all of them. The profile shows 600,000 or so clones, 9.5% to 15% of them singletons. Germline V CDR1 and CDR2: MNHEY, SVGAGI. V was trimmed by 5 bases and J by 5 bases, leaving 10 bases between them. The CDR3 sequence is 14 residues long. This sequence was found in a man aged 25-45 years with type 1 diabetes. Input material: naive CD4+ T cells from blood. The chain joins TRBV6-5 to TRBJ1-6; D not certain. CDR3 DNA sequence: TGTGCCAGCAGTCGCCCTAGGGATAATTCACCCCTCCACTTT. Translating it yields CASSRPRDNSPLHF.